The next 27 T cell receptor beta chains were all read from a single sample in a study of PD-1 blockade in classical Hodgkin lymphoma (dated by TCRdb to the early 2020s). The intended sense of this specimen's time point label: cycle 2 day 1 (C2D1) of nivolumab. Every trial patient had relapsed following autologous stem cell transplantation, and prior brentuximab vedotin exposure was what differed among cohorts A, B and C. The protocol used for the library was the immunoSEQ multiplex PCR assay. Drawn from immuneACCESS, this table holds only the in-frame rearrangements with V and J called that TCRdb kept. Clones are partly lost; checked studies trace under half to an unresolved V gene and leave the rest unexplained. This sample lists tens of thousands of clones; about 88% were detected once. Approximately 12% of the sample is held by the ten biggest clonotypes. The sample consisted of peripheral blood mononuclear cells (PBMCs), taken before the second cycle of nivolumab. These receptors all stem from a human donor with classical Hodgkin lymphoma.

The chain links TRBV6-1 to TRBJ2-7, with D perhaps given as TRBD1 or TRBD2 (5 bases each). Germline CDR1 MNHNS, CDR2 SASEGT. This CDR3 contains 14 residues. V was cut by 5 bases and J by 4 bases, with 15 bases left in between. The CDR3 region is CASSLRDQTYEQYF. Here the CDR3 DNA reads TGTGCCAGCAGTCTCCGGGACCAGACTTACGAGCAGTACTTC.

The chain joins TRBV5-1 to TRBJ1-2; no definite D call. The CDR3 is 14 amino acids. With 0 bases removed from V and 7 bases from J, the gap between germline ends came to 13 bases. In germline, CDR1 is SGHRS, CDR2 YFSETQ. CDR3 DNA sequence: TGCGCCAGCAGCTTGGCCCGAGACCGGGGTGGCTACACCTTC. Its protein product is CASSLARDRGGYTF.

The CDR3 DNA reads as TGTGCCATCAGTGAGGCTGGGACAGGGTCTTCCGGGGAGCTGTTTTTT. It translates to CAISEAGTGSSGELFF. The chain links TRBV10-3 to TRBJ2-2; TRBD1 aligns across 9 bases. With 2 bases clipped from V and 6 bases from J, the junction kept 7 bases outside the gene matches. Germline V gene lookup returns CDR1 ENHRY and CDR2 SYGVKD. CDR3 length: 16 residues.

This clone was observed a single time. The chain carries TRBV6-6 and TRBJ1-4; 7 bases are shared with TRBD1. Trimming removed 7 bases from V and 3 bases from J; junction bases left unmatched: 2. The CDR3 is made up of 13 amino acids. From germline, CDR1 is MNHNY and CDR2 SVGAGI (reference sequence). The CDR3 loop is CASTRGPNEKLFF. The DNA of the CDR3 is TGTGCCAGCACAAGGGGGCCTAATGAAAAACTGTTTTTT.

This clone was observed once. The genes are TRBV29-1 and TRBJ2-5; 12 bases are a match to TRBD2. V gave up 4 bases and J gave up 4 bases; unmatched junction bases: 7. CDR3 length equals 15 residues. Germline CDR1 and CDR2: SQVTM and ANQGSEA. CDR3 in DNA: TGCAGCGTTGCCCCTCTAGCGGGGGGGCCAGAGACCCAGTACTTC. The encoded protein is CSVAPLAGGPETQYF.

This clone was counted once. The chain carries TRBV6-5 and TRBJ2-5; D might be TRBD2 (5 bases). The J call may be mistaken, given a closer DNA end match to TRBJ2-7. Germline assignment: CDR1 MNHEY and CDR2 SVGAGI. The CDR3 length is 14 residues. The DNA of the CDR3 is TGTGCCAGCAGCCCAGGAGGTTTTACCTACGAGCAGTACTTC. Residues: CASSPGGFTYEQYF.

J is TRBJ1-1 and V is TRBV28, with D perhaps TRBD1 (5 bases). The V and J ends lost 4 bases and 1 base respectively, with 13 bases between them. There are 15 residues in the CDR3. CDR1 is MDHEN and CDR2 is SYDVKM in the germline V gene. The CDR3 DNA follows: TGTGCCAGCAGTTCGGGGACGGACAAGAACACTGAAGCTTTCTTT. It codes for CASSSGTDKNTEAFF.

The chain employs TRBV6-6 and TRBJ1-5; 7 positions match TRBD1. The CDR3 extends over 14 amino acids. CDR1 and CDR2 from the germline V gene are MNHNY and SVGAGI (reference sequence). Losses at the gene ends were 3 bases for V and 5 bases for J; bases not matched to a gene: 4. CDR3 amino acids: CASSYPDRDQPQHF. For the CDR3, the DNA is TGTGCCAGCAGTTATCCCGACAGGGATCAGCCCCAGCATTTT.

This chain connects TRBV6-6 to TRBJ1-2; TRBD1 is a possible D gene (6 bases). Trimming shortened V by 2 bases and J by 3 bases, and 13 bases separated the two germline ends. Looked up from germline, CDR1 is MNHNY and CDR2 is SVGAGI (reference sequence). This CDR3 region has 15 residues. CDR3 DNA sequence: TGTGCCAGCAGTTACATTAGGACAGAAGACTATGGCTACACCTTC. Translation gives CASSYIRTEDYGYTF.

DNA for the CDR3: TGCGCCAGCACTCCGCCTGGGGGAAGAAGCAACTACGAGCAGTACTTC. Translation: CASTPPGGRSNYEQYF. The chain is built from TRBV5-1 and TRBJ2-7; D could derive from TRBD1 or TRBD2 (5 bases each). V lost 6 bases, J lost 3 bases, and 22 bases lay in between. The CDR3 sequence is 16 residues long. CDR1 and CDR2 from the germline V gene are SGHRS and YFSETQ. Based on the CDR3 plus reference TRBV5-1 and TRBJ2-7, the full variable domain is KAGVTQTPRYLIKTRGQQVTLSCSPISGHRSVSWYQQTPGQGLQFLFEYFSETQRNKGNFPGRFSGRQFSNSRSEMNVSTLELGDSALYLCASTPPGGRSNYEQYFGPGTRLTVT.

The rearrangement joins TRBV15 to TRBJ2-3; 7 bases are a match to TRBD2. J gave up 2 bases and V 3 bases, and 2 bases lay outside the gene matches. Germline V lookup: CDR1 LNHNV, CDR2 YYDKDF (reference sequence). This CDR3 comprises 14 residues. In nucleotides, the CDR3 is TGTGCCACCAGCAGGAGCGGGGTCACAGATACGCAGTATTTT. As protein: CATSRSGVTDTQYF.

V is TRBV14 and J is TRBJ2-1, with 11 bases identical to TRBD1. This CDR3 comprises 18 residues. V lost 1 base and J lost 4; bases outside the gene matches: 9. Germline values: CDR1 SGHDN, CDR2 FVKESK. The CDR3 DNA sequence: TGTGCCAGCAGCCAAGGTCCGGGACAGGGGGGCCGGTACAATGAGCAGTTCTTC. It translates to CASSQGPGQGGRYNEQFF.

This clone was seen only once. The gene calls are TRBV21-1 and TRBJ2-3; the table's TRBD1 call for D was not verified on the DNA. TRBV21-1 is an annotated pseudogene. There are 17 residues in the CDR3. CDR3 nucleotide sequence: TGTGCCAGCAGCAAAGGGAGGGACAGGGTAGTCGGTGATACGCAGTATTTT. It yields the protein CASSKGRDRVVGDTQYF.

This clone was counted only a few times. In nucleotides, the CDR3 is TGCAGGGGGACATCGAACACTGAAGCTTTCTTT. As protein: CRGTSNTEAFF. This chain connects TRBV20-1 to TRBJ1-1; possibly TRBD1 for D (6 bases). Germline V CDR1 and CDR2: DFQATT, SNEGSKA (reference sequence). This CDR3 contains 11 residues.

The chain has TRBV5-1 and TRBJ2-7; TRBD1 matches at 8 bases. There are 12 residues in the CDR3. The ends lost 4 bases at V and 5 bases at J; junction bases unmatched: 2. CDR1 is SGHRS and CDR2 is YFSETQ in the germline V gene. Written as DNA, the CDR3 is TGCGCCAGCAGCCTACAGGGGGACGAGCAGTACTTC. It specifies CASSLQGDEQYF.

This rearrangement joins TRBV5-4 to TRBJ2-2; 9 nucleotides line up with TRBD2. J gave up 4 bases and V 4 bases, and 8 bases lay outside the gene matches. The length of the CDR3 is 16 residues. Germline assignment: CDR1 SGHNT and CDR2 YYREEE (reference sequence). CDR3 residues: CASSPKAGGPTGELFF. For the CDR3, the DNA is TGTGCCAGCAGCCCGAAGGCGGGAGGGCCCACCGGGGAGCTGTTTTTT.

The DNA of the CDR3 is TGTGCCAGCAGGGTCGGGGGCAGGAACTACGAGCAGTACTTC. This gives the protein CASRVGGRNYEQYF. This chain uses TRBV5-4 with TRBJ2-7; D could derive from TRBD1 or TRBD2 (6 bases each). The CDR3 extends over 14 amino acids. Trimming shortened V by 5 bases and J by 3 bases, and 15 bases separated the two germline ends. The germline V gene encodes CDR1 SGHNT and CDR2 YYREEE (reference sequence). The full variable domain, completed using reference TRBV5-4 and TRBJ2-7, is ETGVTQSPTHLIKTRGQQVTLRCSSQSGHNTVSWYQQALGQGPQFIFQYYREEENGRGNFPPRFSGLQFPNYSSELNVNALELDDSALYLCASRVGGRNYEQYFGPGTRLTVT.

V is TRBV28 and J is TRBJ2-7; 7 bases are shared with TRBD1. With V trimmed by 3 bases and J by 4 bases, 15 bases remained unmatched. CDR1 and CDR2 from the germline V gene are MDHEN and SYDVKM. The CDR3 runs to 17 residues. The chain's CDR3 is CASSFLSGTDLRYEQYF. The CDR3 nucleotides read TGTGCCAGCAGTTTTTTATCTGGGACAGACCTTAGATACGAGCAGTACTTC.

This chain links TRBV7-9 with TRBJ1-2; D is perhaps TRBD1 (6 bases). The CDR3 sequence is 13 residues long. CDR1 SEHNR and CDR2 FQNEAQ come from the germline V gene (reference sequence). Trimming took 7 bases from V and 4 from J, leaving 13 bases between them. The CDR3 region has the DNA TGTGCCAGCATGACAGGAGCGGGCTATGGCTACACCTTC. Translated: CASMTGAGYGYTF.

This clone was detected a few times. The J gene is TRBJ2-1, the V gene TRBV7-3; 8 bases line up with TRBD2. The CDR3 loop spans 14 amino acids. CDR1 is SGHTA and CDR2 is FQGTGA in the germline V gene. Trimming at V came to 5 bases and at J to 12 bases, leaving 12 bases not matched to a gene. The CDR3 reads CASSPQSAGGPQFF. The CDR3 DNA is TGTGCCAGCAGCCCGCAATCCGCGGGGGGTCCGCAGTTCTTC.

V is TRBV2 and J is TRBJ2-2; D uncertain. Deletions cut 2 bases from V and 2 bases from J, with 6 bases between. The CDR3 is 14 amino acids. Germline-derived CDR1 and CDR2 are SNHLY and FYNNEI. CDR3 in amino acids: CASSEQPNTGELFF. The CDR3, as DNA: TGTGCCAGCAGTGAACAGCCCAACACCGGGGAGCTGTTTTTT.

The genes are TRBV6-5 and TRBJ2-7; D is possibly TRBD2 (6 bases). V was cut by 0 bases and J by 0 bases, with 6 bases left in between. CDR3 length: 14 residues. Germline CDR1 and CDR2: MNHEY and SVGAGI. The CDR3 loop reads CASSYSGSSYEQYF. CDR3 coding DNA: TGTGCCAGCAGTTACTCCGGGAGCTCCTACGAGCAGTACTTC.

The rearrangement links TRBV7-9 to TRBJ1-6; 9 positions agree with TRBD1. Germline V gene data show CDR1 as SEHNR and CDR2 as FQNEAQ (reference sequence). The trim removed 5 bases at V and 9 bases at J, leaving 5 bases unmatched. The CDR3 length is 14 residues. For the CDR3, the DNA is TGTGCCAGCAGCGATGGGACAGGGACTTCACCCCTCCACTTT. Its translation is CASSDGTGTSPLHF.

The gene calls are TRBV4-2 and TRBJ1-5; TRBD1 matches at 7 bases. V was pared by 0 bases and J by 6 bases, with 8 bases of the junction left unmatched. The CDR3 sequence is 16 residues long. Germline CDR1 LGHNA, CDR2 YNFKEQ. CDR3 DNA sequence: TGTGCCAGCAGCCAAGAGACAGGGTGGTTGCGTCAGCCCCAGCATTTT. Protein product: CASSQETGWLRQPQHF.

The chain joins TRBV19 to TRBJ2-3; no definite D call. Germline lookup yields CDR1 LNHDA and CDR2 SQIVND (reference sequence). V was shortened by 6 bases and J by 3 bases, with 10 bases between the two germline ends. The length of the CDR3 is 13 residues. The CDR3 here is CASSPAPTDTQYF. CDR3 coding DNA: TGTGCCAGTAGCCCCGCTCCGACAGATACGCAGTATTTT.

The J gene is TRBJ2-5, the V gene TRBV28, with 11 positions matching TRBD2. This CDR3 has 13 amino acids. Germline V gives CDR1 MDHEN, CDR2 SYDVKM. The V gene end was trimmed by 7 bases and the J gene end by 6 bases; junction bases not matched to a gene: 4. CDR3 loop: CASIAGGRQTQYF. DNA of the CDR3: TGTGCCAGCATAGCGGGAGGGAGGCAGACCCAGTACTTC.

This clone was seen only once. This rearrangement joins TRBV5-1 to TRBJ2-3, with 10 bases lining up with TRBD1. Germline V CDR1 and CDR2: SGHRS, YFSETQ. The CDR3 is made up of 16 amino acids. With V trimmed by 4 bases and J by 2 bases, 7 bases remained unmatched. The CDR3 nucleotides read TGCGCCAGCAGCCCCTCGACAGGGGGCTACACAGATACGCAGTATTTT. This sequence encodes CASSPSTGGYTDTQYF.